These T cell receptor beta chains were read from a single sample in a study of CD8+ T cells in alopecia areata. The table came from immunoSEQ multiplex PCR; TCRdb's copy has only in-frame clones and leaves some out. The sample yields about 200,000 clones, 55% to 70% seen once. This specimen was CD4+ T cells sorted from blood, taken at week 4, from a patient treated with tofacitinib. The origin of the receptors is a human donor with alopecia areata. CDR3s include the opening cysteine and the closing phenylalanine or tryptophan. The order of the fields is J gene, V gene, D gene, CDR3 protein. A D gene is named only where the DNA matches it firmly.

J gene: TRBJ1-2
V gene: TRBV29-1
D gene: TRBD1
CDR3 protein: CSVATRDREYGYTF

J gene: TRBJ1-2
V gene: TRBV7-2
D gene: -
CDR3 protein: CASTSPGAGGYTF

J gene: TRBJ1-1
V gene: TRBV9
D gene: -
CDR3 protein: CASSVGVTENTEAFF

J gene: TRBJ2-1
V gene: TRBV2
D gene: TRBD2
CDR3 protein: CASSPLAGGRGSYNEQFF

J gene: TRBJ2-1
V gene: TRBV5-6
D gene: TRBD1
CDR3 protein: CASSPQGGTGGSYNEQFF

J gene: TRBJ2-1
V gene: TRBV29-1
D gene: TRBD1
CDR3 protein: CSAGDRENEQFF

J gene: TRBJ1-6
V gene: TRBV6-5
D gene: -
CDR3 protein: CASSLQTQSPLHF

J gene: TRBJ2-2
V gene: TRBV12-5
D gene: -
CDR3 protein: CASGVTANTGELFF

J gene: TRBJ2-7
V gene: TRBV11-3
D gene: TRBD1
CDR3 protein: CASRRQGSYEQYF

J gene: TRBJ1-6
V gene: TRBV27
D gene: -
CDR3 protein: CASSLSFHNSPLHF

J gene: TRBJ2-5
V gene: TRBV5-6
D gene: -
CDR3 protein: CASSFGQQETQYF

J gene: TRBJ2-3
V gene: TRBV29-1
D gene: -
CDR3 protein: CSVARGRGDTQYF

J gene: TRBJ2-3
V gene: TRBV5-1
D gene: -
CDR3 protein: CASSLEGWEWTDTQYF

J gene: TRBJ2-1
V gene: TRBV11-2
D gene: TRBD2
CDR3 protein: CASSLLADRYNEQFF

J gene: TRBJ2-2
V gene: TRBV30
D gene: -
CDR3 protein: CAWSVFRGELFF

J gene: TRBJ2-1
V gene: TRBV27
D gene: -
CDR3 protein: CASSLNNAGKGNEQFF

J gene: TRBJ2-3
V gene: TRBV9
D gene: -
CDR3 protein: CASSVGDTYTDTQYF

J gene: TRBJ2-7
V gene: TRBV9
D gene: TRBD2
CDR3 protein: CASSARDYSDEQYF

J gene: TRBJ2-7
V gene: TRBV4-3
D gene: -
CDR3 protein: CASSQGMGRTARAEQYF

J gene: TRBJ2-7
V gene: TRBV5-1
D gene: TRBD1
CDR3 protein: CASYRGNQDEQYF